This TCR beta chain was sequenced in a study of human thymus T cells (TCRdb year 2020). As for the study more broadly: The study characterized TCR alpha and beta repertoires from eight infant thymus samples and a few related peripheral blood samples. Donor ages ranging from about 7 to 250 days were recorded, and five to seven male and two female infants were included in the cohort. Broad study findings and their caveats: Both the thymic and the peripheral blood repertoires appeared to show biased V and J gene segment usage. On average, thymus samples yielded 810,000 or so unique TCRB clonotypes, whereas blood samples yielded about 80,000. According to the related research, thymic TCR repertoires were highly overlapping among unrelated individuals.

Thymus tissue was obtained as surgical resects removed during corrective cardiac surgery. In Finland, the donors were immunologically healthy infants who were having open corrective cardiac surgery for congenital heart defects. Thymocytes were mechanically released from the tissue and were stored as pellets of roughly 9-33 million cells at -70 degrees C. A QIAsymphony instrument was used to extract genomic DNA from frozen cell pellets. A distance of 15 bases separates the germline ends of V and J, which lose 7 bases and 0 bases respectively. CDR3 length: 15 amino acids, cysteine to phenylalanine. Just the 45-base CDR3 DNA is kept, in frame starting at base 1. The CDR1 and CDR2 encoded by the germline V gene are SNHLY and FYNNEI. Using the immunoSEQ multiplex PCR assay, the TCRB and TCRAD loci were amplified from a standardized quantity of quality-controlled genomic DNA. The amplicons covered the V(D)J region and were long enough to include the CDR3 and to identify the V and J genes. Through the commercial immunoSEQ service, the amplicons were sequenced on an Illumina platform. The paper's processing steps were these. Primer bias and sequencing errors were corrected using previously described methods, and TCRAD and TCRB definitions followed the IMGT database. immunoSEQ Analyzer 3.0 and VDJTools were used for repertoire analysis, which covered basic statistics, V/J segment usage, diversity estimates, rarefaction and pairwise overlap. Diversity was estimated with Chao1, ChaoE, Efron-Thisted, Shannon and inverse Simpson indices, and also on datasets down-sampled to the smallest sample. Repertoire overlap was assessed by strict matching of CDR3 nucleotide sequence, V gene and J gene, and clustering was done by Jaccard-based multidimensional scaling. As stored in TCRdb, this immuneACCESS dataset retains in-frame rearrangements with V and J assigned. A fraction of the clones does not appear; measured against another copy, unresolved V genes explain less than half of the discrepancy, and the remainder lacks a known reason. V and J calls and clone size are those listed in that table; D and trimming were worked out from the DNA. The sample table records under 150,000 clones; 90% to 95% of these occur just once. Approximately 0.022% of the sample belongs to the ten largest clones.

Of note for this clone: Its recognized antigen is unknown. Base-call qualities are not available, and no considerably larger clone is one nucleotide away.

The receptor was isolated from a boy younger than two with a congenital heart defect but otherwise immunologically healthy. The V and J genes are TRBV2 and TRBJ1-2, with TRBD1 tentatively as D gene (5 bases match). The source material was thymus tissue. The CDR3 reads CASKGGTTANYGYTF. The sequenced DNA is TGTGCCAGCAAAGGAGGGACCACGGCTAACTATGGCTACACCTTC.